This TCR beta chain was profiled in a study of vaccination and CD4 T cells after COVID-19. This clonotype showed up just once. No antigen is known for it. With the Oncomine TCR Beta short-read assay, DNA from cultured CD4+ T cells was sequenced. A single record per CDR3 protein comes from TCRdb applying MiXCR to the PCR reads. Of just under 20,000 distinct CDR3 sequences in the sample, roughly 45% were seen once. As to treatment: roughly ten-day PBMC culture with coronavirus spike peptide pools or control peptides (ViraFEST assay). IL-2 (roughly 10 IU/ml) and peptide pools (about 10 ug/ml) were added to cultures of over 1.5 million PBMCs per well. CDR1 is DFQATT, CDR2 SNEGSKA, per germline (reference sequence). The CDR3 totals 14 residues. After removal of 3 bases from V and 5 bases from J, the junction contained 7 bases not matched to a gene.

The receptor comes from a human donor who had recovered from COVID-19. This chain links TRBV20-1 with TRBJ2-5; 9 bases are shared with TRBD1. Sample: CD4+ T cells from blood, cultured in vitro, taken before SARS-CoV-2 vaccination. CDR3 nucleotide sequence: TGCAGTGCTAGCGATGGGACAGGGCAGGAGACCCAGTACTTC. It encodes CSASDGTGQETQYF.